The entry below describes one TCR beta chain. Its antigen is currently unknown. This entry comes from a study of T-cell memory formation after mild COVID-19. Study-level points and caveats: Memory cells collected pre-infection included some clones that later responded, suggesting cross-reactive memory joined. Nothing showed for sure that second-wave clones peaking on day 37 were SARS-CoV-2 specific.

CDR3 length: 20 amino acids. TCR alpha and TCR beta cDNA libraries carrying sample barcodes and UMIs were produced by 5'RACE using constant-segment primers. MiXCR was run by TCRdb on the 5' RACE reads, yielding one entry per CDR3 protein. The sample contains 100,000 to 120,000 distinct CDR3 sequences, 22% of which appear only once. The chain is built from TRBV21-1 and TRBJ2-2; TRBD2, the table's D call, was not compared with the DNA. TRBV21-1 is marked as a pseudogene. The sequence was collected from a man aged 18 to 29 who had mild COVID-19 (a few samples of this study predate the infection). Cell type and time point are not known. Sample: PBMCs or a T cell subset sorted from them (not recorded which). The CDR3 nucleotides are TGTGCCAGCAGCACTCCCCCTACTAGCGGGGGGTCTATGCCCACCGGGGAGCTGTTTTTT. It translates to CASSTPPTSGGSMPTGELFF.